The 21 T cell receptor beta chains listed next were all sequenced from one sample in a study of T cell responses to AZD1222 COVID-19 vaccine. The repertoire was sequenced with immunoSEQ multiplex PCR; TCRdb's copy has only in-frame clones and lacks some. The sample carries some 150,000 clones, 90% to 95% recorded once. Sequenced material: peripheral blood, taken 28 days after the second AZD1222 dose. These receptors originate from an adult who received the AZD1222 COVID-19 vaccine.

There are a few counts of this clone. This rearrangement joins TRBV5-4 to TRBJ1-1; TRBD1 might be the D (6 bases). Looked up from germline, CDR1 is SGHNT and CDR2 is YYREEE (reference sequence). V shed 0 bases and J shed 0 bases, with 18 bases lying between them. This CDR3 has 18 amino acids. For the CDR3, the DNA is TGTGCCAGCAGCTTGGGGGGAGGGGGACTGTTTATGAACACTGAAGCTTTCTTT. Amino acid sequence: CASSLGGGGLFMNTEAFF. Together with reference TRBV5-4 and TRBJ1-1, the CDR3 gives the full variable domain: ETGVTQSPTHLIKTRGQQVTLRCSSQSGHNTVSWYQQALGQGPQFIFQYYREEENGRGNFPPRFSGLQFPNYSSELNVNALELDDSALYLCASSLGGGGLFMNTEAFFGQGTRLTVV.

The genes are TRBV27 and TRBJ2-5; unclear D gene. There are 16 residues in the CDR3. V was pared by 0 bases and J by 1 base, with 12 bases between. CDR1 and CDR2 from the germline V gene are MNHEY and SMNVEV (reference sequence). The CDR3 reads CASSLSNSPSQETQYF. CDR3 nucleotides: TGTGCCAGCAGTTTATCGAACTCCCCATCCCAAGAGACCCAGTACTTC.

The chain uses TRBV30 and TRBJ1-5, with a tentative D call TRBD1 (6 bases). Looked up from germline, CDR1 is GTSNPN and CDR2 is SVGIG (reference sequence). The CDR3 loop spans 16 amino acids. Trimming removed 3 bases from V and 4 bases from J, with 19 bases in between. The CDR3 loop reads CAWRVQGNDKNQPQHF. In nucleotides, the CDR3 is TGTGCCTGGAGGGTACAGGGCAACGATAAAAATCAGCCCCAGCATTTT.

V and J are TRBV3-1 (or the pseudogene TRBV3-2) and TRBJ2-6; 9 bases agree with TRBD1. This CDR3 contains 18 residues. The V segment lost 6 bases and the J segment 3 bases; nucleotides outside the gene matches: 12. The germline V gene has CDR1 LGHDT and CDR2 YNNKEL (reference sequence). CDR3 bases: TGTGCCAGCAGACTTACAGGGGGCGCGGGGTTTGGGGCCAACGTCCTGACTTTC. This encodes CASRLTGGAGFGANVLTF.

This clone was seen just once. The V and J genes are TRBV7-2 and TRBJ1-5, with D possibly matching TRBD1 (5 bases). CDR1 is SGHTA, CDR2 FQGNSA, per germline. This CDR3 region has 15 residues. With 0 bases removed from V and 5 bases from J, the gap between germline ends came to 11 bases. As DNA, the CDR3 is TGTGCCAGCAGCTTAGCGCCCAGGGAAGATCAGCCCCAGCATTTT. Its translation is CASSLAPREDQPQHF.

This clone was counted between two and nine times. The chain recombines TRBV5-8 with TRBJ2-7; TRBD1 aligns across 11 bases. This CDR3 has 15 amino acids. The J segment lost 6 bases and the V segment lost 1 base, leaving 6 bases of the junction unmatched. Germline assignment: CDR1 SGHTS and CDR2 YDEGEE. The CDR3 DNA is TGTGCCAGCAGCTTGTATGGGGACAGGGGGTTCGAGCAGTACTTC. As protein: CASSLYGDRGFEQYF. The full variable domain, in which reference TRBV5-8 and TRBJ2-7 provide the parts outside the CDR3, is EAGVTQSPTHLIKTRGQQATLRCSPISGHTSVYWYQQALGLGLQFLLWYDEGEERNRGNFPPRFSGRQFPNYSSELNVNALELEDSALYLCASSLYGDRGFEQYFGPGTRLTVT.

The V gene is TRBV7-2, the J gene TRBJ2-7; TRBD1 aligns across 9 bases. The CDR3 spans 13 residues. The germline CDR1 and CDR2 sequences are SGHTA and FQGNSA. Trimming cost V 8 bases and J 7 bases; bases outside gene matches: 9. CDR3 sequence: CASRKDRGGEQYF. The CDR3 DNA is TGTGCCAGCCGCAAGGACAGGGGAGGGGAGCAGTACTTC.

This clone was seen a single time. The chain employs TRBV29-1 and TRBJ1-1; 7 nucleotides line up with TRBD1. Germline values: CDR1 SQVTM, CDR2 ANQGSEA. V trimming: 3 bases; J trimming: 4 bases; junction bases outside the gene matches: 5. This CDR3 spans 13 amino acids. CDR3 nucleotides: TGCAGCGTTGATAGACAGGGAGTCACTGAAGCTTTCTTT. Translated, it gives CSVDRQGVTEAFF.

The chain links TRBV4-1 to TRBJ2-1, with 13 bases aligning to TRBD2. With 1 base clipped from V and 10 bases from J, the junction kept 16 bases outside the gene matches. The germline V gene encodes CDR1 MGHRA and CDR2 YSYEKL. The CDR3 consists of 19 residues. As DNA, the CDR3 is TGCGCCAGCAGCCAAGTTATACGCCGTGCCGGGACTAGCGGGAAGGAGCAGTTCTTC. Translating it yields CASSQVIRRAGTSGKEQFF.

The chain carries TRBV11-2 and TRBJ1-3, with a tentative D call TRBD1 (5 bases). CDR1 and CDR2 (germline): SGHAT, FQNNGV. The CDR3 loop spans 15 amino acids. The ends were cut back, 5 bases at V and 4 bases at J, with 15 bases in the middle. The CDR3 here is CASSLGTLRGNTIYF. Written as DNA, the CDR3 is TGTGCCAGCAGCCTGGGGACTTTGAGGGGAAACACCATATATTTT.

The chain joins TRBV6-5 to TRBJ2-4; tentative D call: TRBD1 (5 bases). The V end lost 11 bases, the J end lost 0 bases, and 14 bases lay between the germline ends. CDR3 length: 14 residues. The germline gives CDR1 MNHEY, CDR2 SVGAGI. The CDR3 is CAVVQVPAKNIQYF. The CDR3 DNA reads TGTGCCGTTGTACAGGTCCCAGCCAAAAACATTCAGTACTTC.

The chain recombines TRBV30 with TRBJ2-1; 9 positions agree with TRBD2. Germline loops: CDR1 GTSNPN, CDR2 SVGIG (reference sequence). The CDR3 runs to 14 residues. Trimming took 0 bases from V and 4 from J; bases not matched to a gene: 1. DNA for the CDR3: TGTGCCTGGAGTGTGACTAGCGGATACAATGAGCAGTTCTTC. This gives the protein CAWSVTSGYNEQFF.

CDR3 bases: TGTGCCAGCAGCTACTCGACATGGGGGATTCTCCACTTT. It translates to CASSYSTWGILHF. The J gene is TRBJ1-6, the V gene TRBV11-2, with TRBD1 as a possible D gene (5 bases). The germline V and J ends were trimmed by 4 bases and 16 bases, with 17 bases remaining between them. The CDR3 loop spans 13 amino acids. Germline values: CDR1 SGHAT, CDR2 FQNNGV.

The CDR3 sequence is CASSPGQYVGYGYTF. CDR3 coding DNA: TGTGCCAGCAGTCCGGGGCAGTATGTAGGCTATGGCTACACCTTC. This chain connects TRBV27 to TRBJ1-2; possible D gene TRBD1, 5 bases. Trimming took 5 bases from V and 4 from J, leaving 17 bases between them. The germline V gene has CDR1 MNHEY and CDR2 SMNVEV (reference sequence). There are 15 residues in the CDR3.

The CDR3 loop reads CASSLAGDSGANVLTF. CDR3 DNA sequence: TGCGCCAGCAGCTTGGCCGGGGACTCTGGGGCCAACGTCCTGACTTTC. The chain employs TRBV5-1 and TRBJ2-6; maybe TRBD2 (5 bases). The germline V gene encodes CDR1 SGHRS and CDR2 YFSETQ. The V gene lost 0 bases and the J gene lost 0 bases, with 7 bases spanning the gap. The CDR3 length is 16 residues.

This clone was detected only once. The V and J genes are TRBV10-3 and TRBJ2-4, with 11 bases identical to TRBD1. The CDR3 is made up of 18 amino acids. Germline lookup yields CDR1 ENHRY and CDR2 SYGVKD. V dropped 4 bases and J dropped 6; count of bases not matched to a gene: 14. CDR3 loop: CAISAGKGGGTGGNIQYF. For the CDR3, the DNA is TGTGCCATCAGTGCAGGGAAAGGTGGAGGGACAGGGGGAAACATTCAGTACTTC.

The genes are TRBV5-4 and TRBJ2-7, with 9 bases identical to TRBD1. The CDR3 is made up of 15 amino acids. V was clipped by 4 bases and J by 6 bases; unmatched bases: 11. The germline gives CDR1 SGHNT, CDR2 YYREEE (reference sequence). The CDR3 spells CASSPTNRGRGEQYF. CDR3 DNA: TGTGCCAGCAGCCCGACGAACAGGGGGCGCGGCGAGCAGTACTTC.

The rearrangement uses TRBV20-1 and TRBJ1-4; no definite D call. This CDR3 has 11 amino acids. The V and J ends lost 6 bases and 10 bases respectively, with 12 bases between them. Germline assignment: CDR1 DFQATT and CDR2 SNEGSKA (reference sequence). The DNA for the CDR3 is TGCAGTGCAAAAGCGGGGTTAAAACTGTTTTTT. Translated: CSAKAGLKLFF.

This clone was detected only a few times. The chain joins TRBV11-2 to TRBJ2-6, with D unresolved. The V end lost 3 bases, the J end lost 1 base, and 13 bases lay between the germline ends. Germline values: CDR1 SGHAT, CDR2 FQNNGV. The CDR3 consists of 17 residues. The CDR3 sequence: CASSFGSIPSGANVLTF. The DNA of the CDR3 is TGTGCCAGCAGCTTCGGCAGCATACCTTCTGGGGCCAACGTCCTGACTTTC.

This chain links TRBV12-3 or TRBV12-4 with TRBJ2-1, with D perhaps matching TRBD2 (5 bases). The CDR3 is 12 residues long. Trimming stripped 7 bases from V and 9 bases from J, with 13 bases between. CDR3 protein: CASIRPGSEQFF. CDR3 nucleotide sequence: TGTGCCAGCATCCGGCCGGGGAGTGAGCAGTTCTTC.

The chain has TRBV7-2 and TRBJ1-5; a possible D gene is TRBD1 (6 bases). Trimming removed 5 bases from V and 4 bases from J, with 12 bases in between. Germline CDR1 reads SGHTA; CDR2 reads FQGNSA. This CDR3 spans 14 amino acids. This CDR3 reads CASSLGQNNQPQHF. CDR3 DNA: TGTGCCAGCAGCCTGGGACAAAATAATCAGCCCCAGCATTTT.